The sequence of this T cell receptor (beta chain) was determined in a study of vaccination effects on CD4 cells after COVID-19. Repertoires were generated with immunoSEQ multiplex PCR, while TCRdb's copy carries only in-frame clones and drops some. The repertoire holds fewer than 40,000 clones, with around 74% as singletons. Culturing for 9 to 10 days preceded CD4+ T cell isolation. Participants got two doses of BNT162b2 or mRNA-1273 vaccine. In the vaccine recipients, nucleocapsid antibodies were negative and there was no prior SARS-CoV-2 infection. Half-medium exchanges with IL-2 medium took place on days 3 and 7. Germline values: CDR1 LNHDA, CDR2 SQIVND (reference sequence). The CDR3 extends over 15 amino acids. Trimming left V 4 bases short and J 6 bases short, with 18 bases between. About this clone: Its antigen is as yet unknown.

The sequence came from a human donor who received a COVID-19 vaccine. The rearrangement links TRBV19 to TRBJ1-2, with a possible D match to TRBD1 (5 bases). This sample comprised CD4+ T cells from PBMCs cultured without peptide, obtained after COVID-19 vaccination. The CDR3 region has the DNA TGTGCCAGTAGTAGGGACCATAGGGCGGGTGATGGCTACACCTTC. It yields the protein CASSRDHRAGDGYTF.